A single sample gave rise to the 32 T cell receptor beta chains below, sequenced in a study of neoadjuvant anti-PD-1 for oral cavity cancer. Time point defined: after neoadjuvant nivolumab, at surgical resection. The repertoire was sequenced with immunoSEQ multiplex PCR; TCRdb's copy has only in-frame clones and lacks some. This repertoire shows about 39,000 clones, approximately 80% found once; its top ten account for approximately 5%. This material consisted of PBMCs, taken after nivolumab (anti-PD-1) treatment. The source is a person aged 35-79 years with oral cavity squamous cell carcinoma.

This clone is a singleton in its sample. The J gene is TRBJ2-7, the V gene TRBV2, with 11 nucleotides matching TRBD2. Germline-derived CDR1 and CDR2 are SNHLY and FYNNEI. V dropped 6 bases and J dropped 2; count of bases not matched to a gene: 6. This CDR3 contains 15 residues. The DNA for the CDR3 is TGTGCCAGCAGGGATAGCGGGAGGGCCCCCTACGAGCAGTACTTC. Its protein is CASRDSGRAPYEQYF.

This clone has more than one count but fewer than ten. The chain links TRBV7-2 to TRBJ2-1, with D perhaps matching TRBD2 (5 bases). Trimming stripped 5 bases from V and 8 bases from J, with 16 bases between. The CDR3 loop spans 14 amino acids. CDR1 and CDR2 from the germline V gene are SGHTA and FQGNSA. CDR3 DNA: TGTGCCAGCAGCCCTCGAGGGTTGTCCGATGAGCAGTTCTTC. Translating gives CASSPRGLSDEQFF. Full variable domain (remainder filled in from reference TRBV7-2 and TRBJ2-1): GAGVSQSPSNKVTEKGKDVELRCDPISGHTALYWYRQSLGQGLEFLIYFQGNSAPDKSGLPSDRFSAERTGGSVSTLTIQRTQQEDSAVYLCASSPRGLSDEQFFGPGTRLTVL.

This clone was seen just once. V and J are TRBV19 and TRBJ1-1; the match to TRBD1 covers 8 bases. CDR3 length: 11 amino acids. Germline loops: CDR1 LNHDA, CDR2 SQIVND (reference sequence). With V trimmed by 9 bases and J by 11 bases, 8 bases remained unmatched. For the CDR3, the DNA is TGTGCCAGCCGAGTGACAGGGGTCGCTTTCTTT. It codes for CASRVTGVAFF. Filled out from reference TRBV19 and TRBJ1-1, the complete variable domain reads DGGITQSPKYLFRKEGQNVTLSCEQNLNHDAMYWYRQDPGQGLRLIYYSQIVNDFQKGDIAEGYSVSREKKESFPLTVTSAQKNPTAFYLCASRVTGVAFFGQGTRLTVV.

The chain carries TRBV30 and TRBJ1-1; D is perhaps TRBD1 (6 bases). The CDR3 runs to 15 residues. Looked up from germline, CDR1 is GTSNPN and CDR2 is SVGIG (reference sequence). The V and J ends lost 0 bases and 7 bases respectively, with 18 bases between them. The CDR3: CAWSVGRGSRFEAFF. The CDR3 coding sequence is TGTGCCTGGAGTGTTGGAAGGGGGTCCCGATTTGAAGCTTTCTTT.

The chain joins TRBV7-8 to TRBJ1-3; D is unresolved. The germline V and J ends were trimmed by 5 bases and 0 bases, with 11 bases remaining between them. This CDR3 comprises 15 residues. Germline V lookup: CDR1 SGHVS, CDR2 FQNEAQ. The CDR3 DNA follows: TGTGCCAGCAGCCAAGACGGCCTCTCTGGAAACACCATATATTTT. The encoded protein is CASSQDGLSGNTIYF.

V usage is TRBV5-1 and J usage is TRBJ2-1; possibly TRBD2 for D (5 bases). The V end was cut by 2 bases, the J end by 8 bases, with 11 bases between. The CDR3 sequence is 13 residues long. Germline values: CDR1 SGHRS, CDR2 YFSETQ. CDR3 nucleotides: TGCGCCAGCAGCTTCGAGGGAAAATATGAGCAGTTCTTC. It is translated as CASSFEGKYEQFF.

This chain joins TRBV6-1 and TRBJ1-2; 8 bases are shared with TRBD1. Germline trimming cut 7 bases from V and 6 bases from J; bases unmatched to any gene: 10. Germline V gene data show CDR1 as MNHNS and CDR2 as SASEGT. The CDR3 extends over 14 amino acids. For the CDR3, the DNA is TGTGCCAGCACAAGGACAGGGAAGGGGGATGGCTACACCTTC. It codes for CASTRTGKGDGYTF.

CDR3 bases: TGTGCCAGCAGCTTAGGTGGGGGCGACGAGCAGTACTTC. Translation: CASSLGGGDEQYF. This chain links TRBV13 with TRBJ2-7, with a weak D call TRBD1 (6 bases). This CDR3 is built from 13 residues. The V end was cut by 0 bases, the J end by 5 bases, with 8 bases between. Germline values: CDR1 PRHDT, CDR2 FYEKMQ (reference sequence).

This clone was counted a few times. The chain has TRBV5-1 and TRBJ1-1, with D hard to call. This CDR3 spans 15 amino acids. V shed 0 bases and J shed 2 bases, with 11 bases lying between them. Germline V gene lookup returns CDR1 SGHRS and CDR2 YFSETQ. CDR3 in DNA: TGCGCCAGCAGCTTGGATGGGAGACCAAACACTGAAGCTTTCTTT. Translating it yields CASSLDGRPNTEAFF.

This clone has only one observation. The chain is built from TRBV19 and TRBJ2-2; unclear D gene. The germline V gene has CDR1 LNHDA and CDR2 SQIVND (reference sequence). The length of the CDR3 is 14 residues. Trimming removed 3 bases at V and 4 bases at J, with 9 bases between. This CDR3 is CASSIKGTTGELFF. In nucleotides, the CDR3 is TGTGCCAGTAGTATCAAGGGTACCACCGGGGAGCTGTTTTTT.

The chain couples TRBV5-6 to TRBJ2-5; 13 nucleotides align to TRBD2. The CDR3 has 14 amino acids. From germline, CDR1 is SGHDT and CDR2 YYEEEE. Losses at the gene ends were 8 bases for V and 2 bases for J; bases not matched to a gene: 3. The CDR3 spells CASGTSGEQETQYF. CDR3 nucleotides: TGTGCCAGTGGGACTAGCGGGGAACAAGAGACCCAGTACTTC.

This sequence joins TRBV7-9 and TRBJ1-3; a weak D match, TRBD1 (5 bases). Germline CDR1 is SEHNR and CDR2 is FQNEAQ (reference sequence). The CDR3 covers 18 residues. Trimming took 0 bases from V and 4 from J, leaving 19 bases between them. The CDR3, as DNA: TGTGCCAGCAGCTTAGCGACCCTTTTGGGGGTCGGAGGAAACACCATATATTTT. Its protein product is CASSLATLLGVGGNTIYF.

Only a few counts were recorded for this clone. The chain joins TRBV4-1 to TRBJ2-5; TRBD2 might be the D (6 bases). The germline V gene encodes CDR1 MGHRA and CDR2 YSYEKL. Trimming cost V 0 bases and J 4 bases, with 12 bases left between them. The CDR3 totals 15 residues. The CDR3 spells CASSQDGAGTETQYF. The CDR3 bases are TGCGCCAGCAGCCAAGATGGGGCGGGAACAGAGACCCAGTACTTC.

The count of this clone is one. CDR3 loop: CASSELGRGEKLFF. For the CDR3, the DNA is TGTGCCAGCAGTGAATTGGGGCGGGGAGAAAAACTGTTTTTT. This chain connects TRBV6-1 to TRBJ1-4, with D possibly being TRBD1 (5 bases). The CDR3 runs 14 residues. The germline V gene has CDR1 MNHNS and CDR2 SASEGT. Trimming removed 2 bases at V and 8 bases at J, with 12 bases between.

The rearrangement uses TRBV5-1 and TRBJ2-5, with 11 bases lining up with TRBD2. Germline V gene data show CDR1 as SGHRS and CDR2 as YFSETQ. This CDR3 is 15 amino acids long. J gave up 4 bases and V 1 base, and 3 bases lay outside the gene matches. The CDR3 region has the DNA TGCGCCAGCAGCTTGCTAGCGGGAGGCGGAGAGACCCAGTACTTC. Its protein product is CASSLLAGGGETQYF.

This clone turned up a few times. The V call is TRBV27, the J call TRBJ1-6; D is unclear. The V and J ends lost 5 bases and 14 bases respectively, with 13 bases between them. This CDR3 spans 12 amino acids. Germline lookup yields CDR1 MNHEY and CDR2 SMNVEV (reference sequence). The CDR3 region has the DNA TGTGCCAGCAGTCCCCAAACCAGGACCCTCCACTTT. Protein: CASSPQTRTLHF.

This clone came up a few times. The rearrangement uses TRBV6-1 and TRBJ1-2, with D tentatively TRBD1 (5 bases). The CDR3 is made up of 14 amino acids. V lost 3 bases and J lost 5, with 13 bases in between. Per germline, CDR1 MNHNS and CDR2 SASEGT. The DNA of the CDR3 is TGTGCCAGCAGTGAGAAGGGTGGGGGGTATGGCTACACCTTC. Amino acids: CASSEKGGGYGYTF.

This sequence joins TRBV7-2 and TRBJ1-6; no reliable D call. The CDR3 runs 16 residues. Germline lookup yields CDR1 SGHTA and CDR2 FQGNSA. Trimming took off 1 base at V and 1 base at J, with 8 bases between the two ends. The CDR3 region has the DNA TGTGCCAGCAGCTTAGTGGGTTCTTCCTATAATTCACCCCTCCACTTT. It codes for CASSLVGSSYNSPLHF. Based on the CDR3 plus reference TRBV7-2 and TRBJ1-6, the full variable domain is GAGVSQSPSNKVTEKGKDVELRCDPISGHTALYWYRQSLGQGLEFLIYFQGNSAPDKSGLPSDRFSAERTGGSVSTLTIQRTQQEDSAVYLCASSLVGSSYNSPLHFGNGTRLTVT.

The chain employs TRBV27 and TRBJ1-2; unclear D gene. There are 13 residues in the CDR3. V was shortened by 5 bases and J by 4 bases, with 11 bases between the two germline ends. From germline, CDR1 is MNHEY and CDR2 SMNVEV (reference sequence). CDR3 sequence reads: CASSNDPLYGYTF. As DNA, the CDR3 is TGTGCCAGCAGTAACGACCCACTCTATGGCTACACCTTC.

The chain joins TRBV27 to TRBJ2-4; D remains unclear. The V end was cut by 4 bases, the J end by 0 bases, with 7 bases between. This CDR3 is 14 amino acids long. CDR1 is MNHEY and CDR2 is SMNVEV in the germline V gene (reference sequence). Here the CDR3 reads CASSSQLAKNIQYF. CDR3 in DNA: TGTGCCAGCAGTTCCCAGCTAGCCAAAAACATTCAGTACTTC.

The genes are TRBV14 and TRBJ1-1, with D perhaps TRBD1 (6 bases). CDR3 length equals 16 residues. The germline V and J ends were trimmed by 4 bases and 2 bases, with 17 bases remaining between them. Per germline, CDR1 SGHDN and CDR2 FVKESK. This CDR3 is CASSPLAAGANTEAFF. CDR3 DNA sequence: TGTGCCAGCAGCCCTTTAGCTGCAGGGGCAAACACTGAAGCTTTCTTT. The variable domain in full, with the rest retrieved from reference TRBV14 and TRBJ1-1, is EAGVTQFPSHSVIEKGQTVTLRCDPISGHDNLYWYRRVMGKEIKFLLHFVKESKQDESGMPNNRFLAERTGGTYSTLKVQPAELEDSGVYFCASSPLAAGANTEAFFGQGTRLTVV.

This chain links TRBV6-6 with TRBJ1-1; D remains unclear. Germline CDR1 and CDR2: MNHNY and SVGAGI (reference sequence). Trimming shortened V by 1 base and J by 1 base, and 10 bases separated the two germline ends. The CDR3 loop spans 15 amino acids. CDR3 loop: CASSYWSGRNTEAFF. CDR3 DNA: TGTGCCAGCAGTTACTGGTCGGGAAGGAACACTGAAGCTTTCTTT.

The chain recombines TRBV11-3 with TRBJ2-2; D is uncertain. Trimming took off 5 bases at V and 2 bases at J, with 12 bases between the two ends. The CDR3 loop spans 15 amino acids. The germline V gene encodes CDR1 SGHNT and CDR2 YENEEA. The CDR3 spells CASSQGGGNTGELFF. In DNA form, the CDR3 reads TGTGCCAGCAGCCAAGGTGGCGGAAACACCGGGGAGCTGTTTTTT.

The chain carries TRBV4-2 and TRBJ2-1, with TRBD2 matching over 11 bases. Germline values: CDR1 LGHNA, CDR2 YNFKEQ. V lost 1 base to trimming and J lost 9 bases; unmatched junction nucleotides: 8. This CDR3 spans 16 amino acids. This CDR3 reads CASSQVNSGGAIEQFF. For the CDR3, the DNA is TGTGCCAGCAGCCAAGTGAATAGCGGGGGGGCTATTGAGCAGTTCTTC.

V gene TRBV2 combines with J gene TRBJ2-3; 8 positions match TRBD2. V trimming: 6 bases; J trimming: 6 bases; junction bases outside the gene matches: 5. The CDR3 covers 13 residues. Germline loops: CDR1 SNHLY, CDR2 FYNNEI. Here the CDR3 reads CASSGGAVDTQYF. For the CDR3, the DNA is TGTGCCAGCAGCGGGGGGGCTGTGGATACGCAGTATTTT.

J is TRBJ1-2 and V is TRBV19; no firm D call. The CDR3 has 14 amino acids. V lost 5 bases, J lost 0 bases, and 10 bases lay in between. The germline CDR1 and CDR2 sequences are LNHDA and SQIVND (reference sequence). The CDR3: CASSSAATNYGYTF. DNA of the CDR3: TGTGCCAGTAGTTCGGCAGCTACTAACTATGGCTACACCTTC.

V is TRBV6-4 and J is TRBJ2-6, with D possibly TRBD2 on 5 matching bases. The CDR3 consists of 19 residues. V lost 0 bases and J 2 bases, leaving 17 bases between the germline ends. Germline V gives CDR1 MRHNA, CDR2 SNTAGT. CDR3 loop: CASSDSKRRPSAGANVLTF. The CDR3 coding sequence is TGTGCCAGCAGTGACTCGAAGAGGAGGCCTAGTGCTGGGGCCAACGTCCTGACTTTC.

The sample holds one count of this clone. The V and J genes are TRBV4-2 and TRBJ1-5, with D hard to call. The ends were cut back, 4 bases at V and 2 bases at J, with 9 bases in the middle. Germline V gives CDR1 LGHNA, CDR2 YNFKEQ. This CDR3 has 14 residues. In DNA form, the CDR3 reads TGTGCCAGCAGCCCCAGGACCGGCAATCAGCCCCAGCATTTT. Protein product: CASSPRTGNQPQHF.

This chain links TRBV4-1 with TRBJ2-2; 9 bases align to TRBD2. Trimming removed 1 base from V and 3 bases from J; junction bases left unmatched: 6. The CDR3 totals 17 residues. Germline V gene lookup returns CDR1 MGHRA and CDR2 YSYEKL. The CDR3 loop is CASSQVGLAGHTGELFF. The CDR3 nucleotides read TGCGCCAGCAGCCAAGTGGGGCTAGCGGGACACACCGGGGAGCTGTTTTTT.

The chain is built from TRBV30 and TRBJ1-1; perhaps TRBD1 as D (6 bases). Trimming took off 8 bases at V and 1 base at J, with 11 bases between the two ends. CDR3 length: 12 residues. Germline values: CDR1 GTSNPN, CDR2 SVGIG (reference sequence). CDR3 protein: CARGQQNTEAFF. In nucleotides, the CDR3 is TGTGCCCGGGGACAACAGAACACTGAAGCTTTCTTT.

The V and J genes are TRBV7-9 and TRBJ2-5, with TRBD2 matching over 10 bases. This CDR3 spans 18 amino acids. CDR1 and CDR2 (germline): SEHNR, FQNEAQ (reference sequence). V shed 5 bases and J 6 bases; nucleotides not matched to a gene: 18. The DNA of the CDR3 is TGTGCCAGCAGCCCCCCTCGCCGCCTAGCGGGGGCCCGGAAGACCCAGTACTTC. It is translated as CASSPPRRLAGARKTQYF.

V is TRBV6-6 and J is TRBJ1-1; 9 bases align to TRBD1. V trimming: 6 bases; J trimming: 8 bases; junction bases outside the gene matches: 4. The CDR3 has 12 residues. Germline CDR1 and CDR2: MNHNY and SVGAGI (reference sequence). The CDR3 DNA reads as TGTGCCAGCAGGCGGACAGGGGCCGAAGCTTTCTTT. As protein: CASRRTGAEAFF.